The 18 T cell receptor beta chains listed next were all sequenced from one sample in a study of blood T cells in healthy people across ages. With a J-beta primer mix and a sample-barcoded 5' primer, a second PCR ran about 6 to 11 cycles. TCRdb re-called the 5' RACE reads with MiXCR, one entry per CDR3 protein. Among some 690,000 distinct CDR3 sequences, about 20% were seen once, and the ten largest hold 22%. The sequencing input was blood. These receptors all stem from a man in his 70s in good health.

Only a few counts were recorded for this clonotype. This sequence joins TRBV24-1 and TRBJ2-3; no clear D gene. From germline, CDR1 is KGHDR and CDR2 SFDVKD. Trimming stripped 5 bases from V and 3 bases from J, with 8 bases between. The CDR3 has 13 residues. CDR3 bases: TGTGCCACCAGTGCAGGCAGAACAGATACGCAGTATTTT. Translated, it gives CATSAGRTDTQYF.

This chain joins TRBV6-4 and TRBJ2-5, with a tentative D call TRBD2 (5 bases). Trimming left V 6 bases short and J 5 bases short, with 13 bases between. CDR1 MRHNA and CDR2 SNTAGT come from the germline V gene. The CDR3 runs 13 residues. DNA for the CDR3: TGTGCCAGCAGCGCAGTCCGAGGGGAGACCCAGTACTTC. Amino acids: CASSAVRGETQYF.

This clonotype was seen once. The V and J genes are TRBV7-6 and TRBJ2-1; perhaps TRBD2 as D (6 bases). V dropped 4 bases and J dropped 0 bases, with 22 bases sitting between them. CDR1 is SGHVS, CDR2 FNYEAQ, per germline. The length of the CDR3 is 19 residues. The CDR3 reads CASSWAGRGFSSSYNEQFF. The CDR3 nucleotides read TGTGCCAGCAGCTGGGCCGGGCGGGGTTTCAGTAGCTCCTACAATGAGCAGTTCTTC.

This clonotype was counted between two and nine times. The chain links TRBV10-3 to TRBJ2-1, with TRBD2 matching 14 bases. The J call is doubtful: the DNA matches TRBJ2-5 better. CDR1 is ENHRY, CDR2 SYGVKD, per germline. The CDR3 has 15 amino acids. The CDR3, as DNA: TGTGCCATCAGTGTAGGGACTAGCGGGAGTCAGACCCAGTACTTC. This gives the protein CAISVGTSGSQTQYF.

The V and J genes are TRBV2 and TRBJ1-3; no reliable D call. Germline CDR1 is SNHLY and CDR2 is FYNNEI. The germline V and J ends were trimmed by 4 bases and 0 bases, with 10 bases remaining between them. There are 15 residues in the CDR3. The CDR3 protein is CASSAGWSSGNTIYF. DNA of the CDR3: TGTGCCAGCAGTGCGGGGTGGAGCTCTGGAAACACCATATATTTT.

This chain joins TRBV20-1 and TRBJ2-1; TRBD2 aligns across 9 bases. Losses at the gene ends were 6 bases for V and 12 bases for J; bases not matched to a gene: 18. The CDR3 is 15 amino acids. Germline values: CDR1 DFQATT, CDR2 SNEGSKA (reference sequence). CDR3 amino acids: CSAITRGLAMMRQFF. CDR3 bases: TGCAGTGCCATTACCCGGGGACTAGCAATGATGAGGCAGTTCTTC.

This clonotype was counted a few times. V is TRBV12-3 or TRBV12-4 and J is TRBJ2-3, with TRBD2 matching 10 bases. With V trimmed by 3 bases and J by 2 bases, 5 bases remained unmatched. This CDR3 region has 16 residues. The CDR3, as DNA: TGTGCCAGCAGTTTGGGAGCGGGAGGGGTCACAGATACGCAGTATTTT. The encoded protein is CASSLGAGGVTDTQYF.

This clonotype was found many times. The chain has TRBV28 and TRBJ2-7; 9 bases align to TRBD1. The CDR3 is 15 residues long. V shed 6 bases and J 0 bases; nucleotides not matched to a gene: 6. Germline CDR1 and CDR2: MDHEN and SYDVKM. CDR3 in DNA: TGTGCCAGCAGACCTACAGGGGGCAGCTCCTACGAGCAGTACTTC. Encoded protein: CASRPTGGSSYEQYF.

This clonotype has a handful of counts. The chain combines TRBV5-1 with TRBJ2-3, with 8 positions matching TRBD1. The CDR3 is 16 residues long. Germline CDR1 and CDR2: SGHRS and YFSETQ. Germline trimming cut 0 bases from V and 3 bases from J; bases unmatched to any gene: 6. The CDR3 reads CASSLDQGARTDTQYF. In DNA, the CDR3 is TGCGCCAGCAGCTTGGATCAGGGGGCGAGGACAGATACGCAGTATTTT.

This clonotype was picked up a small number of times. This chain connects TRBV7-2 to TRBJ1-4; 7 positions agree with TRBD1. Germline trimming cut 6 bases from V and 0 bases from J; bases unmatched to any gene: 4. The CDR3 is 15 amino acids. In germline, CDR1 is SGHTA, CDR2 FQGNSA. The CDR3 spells CASRAQGATNEKLFF. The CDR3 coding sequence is TGTGCCAGCAGAGCGCAGGGGGCAACTAATGAAAAACTGTTTTTT.

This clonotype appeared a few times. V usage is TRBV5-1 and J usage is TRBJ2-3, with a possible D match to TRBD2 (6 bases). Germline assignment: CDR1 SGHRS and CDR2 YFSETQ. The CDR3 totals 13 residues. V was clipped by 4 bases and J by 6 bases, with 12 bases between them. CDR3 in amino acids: CASSGGIRDTQYF. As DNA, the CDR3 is TGCGCCAGCAGCGGGGGGATAAGGGATACGCAGTATTTT.

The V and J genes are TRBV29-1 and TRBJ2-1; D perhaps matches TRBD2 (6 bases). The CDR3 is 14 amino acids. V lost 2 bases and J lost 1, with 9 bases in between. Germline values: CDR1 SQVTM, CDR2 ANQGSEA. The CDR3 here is CSVELAFSYNEQFF. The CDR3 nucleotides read TGCAGCGTTGAACTAGCGTTTTCCTACAATGAGCAGTTCTTC.

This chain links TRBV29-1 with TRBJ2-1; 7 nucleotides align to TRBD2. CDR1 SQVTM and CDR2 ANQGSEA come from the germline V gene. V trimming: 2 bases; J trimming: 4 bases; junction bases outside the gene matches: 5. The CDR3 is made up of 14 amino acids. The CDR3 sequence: CSVENREEYNEQFF. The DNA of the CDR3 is TGCAGCGTTGAAAACCGGGAGGAGTACAATGAGCAGTTCTTC.

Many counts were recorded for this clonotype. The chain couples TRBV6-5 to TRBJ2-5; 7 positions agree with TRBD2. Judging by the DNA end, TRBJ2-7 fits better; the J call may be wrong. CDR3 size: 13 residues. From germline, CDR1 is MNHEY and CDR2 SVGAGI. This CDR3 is CASSSGGLYEQYF. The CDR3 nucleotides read TGTGCCAGCAGTTCCGGGGGGTTGTACGAGCAGTACTTC.

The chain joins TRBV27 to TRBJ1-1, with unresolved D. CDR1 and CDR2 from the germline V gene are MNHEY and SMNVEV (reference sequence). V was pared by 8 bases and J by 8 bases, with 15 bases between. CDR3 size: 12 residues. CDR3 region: CASLPGLPEAFF. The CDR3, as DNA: TGTGCCAGCCTGCCCGGGCTTCCCGAAGCTTTCTTT.

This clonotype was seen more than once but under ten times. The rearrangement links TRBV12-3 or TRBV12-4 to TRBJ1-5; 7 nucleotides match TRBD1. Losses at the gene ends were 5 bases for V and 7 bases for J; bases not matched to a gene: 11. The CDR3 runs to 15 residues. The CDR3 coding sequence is TGTGCCAGCAGTACCCGACAGGGAAGACACCAGCCCCAGCATTTT. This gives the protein CASSTRQGRHQPQHF.

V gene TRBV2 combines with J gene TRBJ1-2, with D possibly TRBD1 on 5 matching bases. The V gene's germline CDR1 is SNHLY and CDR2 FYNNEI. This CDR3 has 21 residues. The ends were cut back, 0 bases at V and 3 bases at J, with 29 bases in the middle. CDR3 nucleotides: TGTGCCAGCAGTGAAGCGGGGTCTTTTTCTGGGACGTCAATCCGGCACTATGGCTACACCTTC. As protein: CASSEAGSFSGTSIRHYGYTF.

For the CDR3, the DNA is TGCAGCCCGGGACTAGATGGCACAGATACGCAGTATTTT. It yields the protein CSPGLDGTDTQYF. The J gene is TRBJ2-3, the V gene TRBV20-1, with 8 bases lining up with TRBD2. Germline values: CDR1 DFQATT, CDR2 SNEGSKA (reference sequence). This CDR3 has 13 residues.